Listed here are 20 T cell receptor beta chains from one sample, sequenced in a study of shared clonotypes between healthy human individuals. Sequenced by immunoSEQ multiplex PCR; TCRdb stores in-frame clones only, minus some. The sample shows about 2,500,000 clones, roughly 92% of them seen only once. Source material: naive CD4+ T cells sorted from blood. The subset denotes: CD45RA+ positively selected. The receptors here all came from a young man in good health.

As to this clone: Distinct nucleotide sequences in the sample also encode this CDR3. The chain has TRBV30 and TRBJ1-5; possible D gene TRBD1, 6 bases. The CDR3 is made up of 13 amino acids. V was pared by 1 base and J by 4 bases, with 8 bases between. Germline values: CDR1 GTSNPN, CDR2 SVGIG (reference sequence). The CDR3 here is CAWSAGVNQPQHF. In DNA, the CDR3 is TGTGCCTGGAGTGCAGGGGTTAATCAGCCCCAGCATTTT.

This clone was detected a few times. The genes are TRBV2 and TRBJ1-2; the match to TRBD1 covers 7 bases. The V gene end was trimmed by 5 bases and the J gene end by 3 bases; junction bases not matched to a gene: 6. The CDR3 spans 14 residues. Germline values: CDR1 SNHLY, CDR2 FYNNEI. CDR3 loop: CASSQLTGDYGYTF. The DNA for the CDR3 is TGTGCCAGCAGTCAACTTACAGGGGACTATGGCTACACCTTC.

The CDR3 DNA sequence: TGTGCCAGCAGCTGGACAGCTCCGTCGGAGACCCAGTACTTC. This sequence encodes CASSWTAPSETQYF. The V and J genes are TRBV14 and TRBJ2-5; the D gene is possibly TRBD1 (6 bases). This CDR3 spans 14 amino acids. V lost 5 bases, J lost 5 bases, and 15 bases lay in between. CDR1 and CDR2 (germline): SGHDN, FVKESK.

The V and J genes are TRBV30 and TRBJ2-1; no clear D gene. Germline V gene data show CDR1 as GTSNPN and CDR2 as SVGIG (reference sequence). Trimming removed 1 base at V and 1 base at J, with 14 bases between. This CDR3 is built from 16 residues. CDR3: CAWSAPYAPSYNEQFF. In DNA form, the CDR3 reads TGTGCCTGGAGTGCGCCCTACGCCCCTTCCTACAATGAGCAGTTCTTC.

DNA for the CDR3: TGCGCCAGCAGCCAAGACAGGCCCTATGGCTACACCTTC. Translating gives CASSQDRPYGYTF. The V and J genes are TRBV5-1 and TRBJ1-2; D perhaps matches TRBD1 (6 bases). This CDR3 spans 13 amino acids. Germline CDR1 is SGHRS and CDR2 is YFSETQ. The ends were cut back, 4 bases at V and 4 bases at J, with 11 bases in the middle.

On this clone: Additional DNA sequences in this sample encode the identical CDR3. The chain joins TRBV30 to TRBJ1-5; D might be TRBD1 (6 bases). CDR3 length: 14 amino acids. From germline, CDR1 is GTSNPN and CDR2 SVGIG (reference sequence). The V and J ends lost 0 bases and 4 bases respectively, with 10 bases between them. CDR3 nucleotide sequence: TGTGCCTGGAGTGTACTAGGGGGAAATCAGCCCCAGCATTTT. Encoded protein: CAWSVLGGNQPQHF.

V gene TRBV28 combines with J gene TRBJ1-6, with TRBD1 matching over 9 bases. With V trimmed by 6 bases and J by 6 bases, 6 bases remained unmatched. Germline-derived CDR1 and CDR2 are MDHEN and SYDVKM. The CDR3 contains 15 residues. The CDR3 sequence is CASRRQGDSNSPLHF. The CDR3 region has the DNA TGTGCCAGCAGAAGACAGGGGGACAGTAATTCACCCCTCCACTTT.

The rearrangement uses TRBV7-9 and TRBJ2-2; D is undetermined. Germline V lookup: CDR1 SEHNR, CDR2 FQNEAQ (reference sequence). The V end was cut by 2 bases, the J end by 4 bases, with 5 bases between. The CDR3 contains 13 residues. The CDR3 region has the DNA TGTGCCAGCAGCTTACTGCCCACCGGGGAGCTGTTTTTT. Translated: CASSLLPTGELFF.

V gene TRBV5-6 combines with J gene TRBJ2-7; unclear D gene. V was trimmed by 4 bases and J by 2 bases, leaving 4 bases between them. The CDR3 loop spans 11 amino acids. Germline V gene lookup returns CDR1 SGHDT and CDR2 YYEEEE. CDR3 sequence: CASSDAYEQYF. Written as DNA, the CDR3 is TGTGCCAGCAGCGATGCCTACGAGCAGTACTTC.

The V gene is TRBV10-3, the J gene TRBJ2-3, with 7 bases aligning to TRBD2. V shed 9 bases, J shed 3 bases, and the junction held 6 bases outside the gene matches. There are 13 residues in the CDR3. CDR1 and CDR2 from the germline V gene are ENHRY and SYGVKD. In DNA, the CDR3 is TGTGCCATAACGAACGGGGGGACAGATACGCAGTATTTT. It specifies CAITNGGTDTQYF.

This sequence joins TRBV7-8 and TRBJ2-1; 8 bases agree with TRBD2. The CDR3 consists of 15 residues. The junction had 9 bases not matched to a gene; V was cut back by 7 bases and J by 4 bases. Per the germline V gene, CDR1 is SGHVS and CDR2 is FQNEAQ. The CDR3 is CASIKSGSRYNEQFF. The CDR3 DNA follows: TGTGCCAGCATCAAAAGCGGGAGCAGGTACAATGAGCAGTTCTTC.

The gene calls are TRBV25-1 and TRBJ2-1; D is uncertain. The germline V gene has CDR1 MGHDK and CDR2 SYGVNS. Trimming took off 1 base at V and 6 bases at J, with 4 bases between the two ends. This CDR3 contains 12 residues. CDR3 coding DNA: TGTGCCAGCAGTGAATGGGGCAATGAGCAGTTCTTC. The encoded protein is CASSEWGNEQFF.

This chain's CDR3 is CASSRQGAETQYF. The CDR3 coding sequence is TGTGCCAGCAGTCGACAGGGGGCAGAGACCCAGTACTTC. The rearrangement uses TRBV7-2 and TRBJ2-5, with 10 nucleotides matching TRBD1. Losses at the gene ends were 6 bases for V and 4 bases for J; bases not matched to a gene: 2. Germline CDR1 and CDR2: SGHTA and FQGNSA. CDR3 length: 13 amino acids.

J is TRBJ1-1 and V is TRBV28, with D possibly matching TRBD1 (6 bases). CDR1 MDHEN and CDR2 SYDVKM come from the germline V gene. CDR3 length equals 16 residues. Trimming removed 2 bases at V and 11 bases at J, with 24 bases between. This chain's CDR3 is CASSLDPSTGSRGAFF. In DNA form, the CDR3 reads TGTGCCAGCAGTTTAGATCCGTCGACAGGTTCCCGAGGCGCTTTCTTT.

The V call is TRBV11-3, the J call TRBJ2-1; 14 positions agree with TRBD2. The germline CDR1 and CDR2 sequences are SGHNT and YENEEA. This CDR3 is 13 amino acids long. J gave up 15 bases and V 5 bases, and 6 bases lay outside the gene matches. DNA of the CDR3: TGTGCCAGCAGCCGCGGGACTAGCGGGAGCCTGTTCTTC. Its protein product is CASSRGTSGSLFF.

Points on this clone: Other DNA sequences from this sample encode an identical CDR3 as well. This chain uses TRBV5-5 with TRBJ1-2; D is undetermined. The CDR3 loop spans 13 amino acids. V shed 0 bases and J shed 5 bases, with 8 bases lying between them. Per the germline V gene, CDR1 is SGHKS and CDR2 is YYEKEE (reference sequence). This CDR3 is CASSLGQPYGYTF. The DNA for the CDR3 is TGTGCCAGCAGCTTGGGGCAGCCGTATGGCTACACCTTC.

This clone was found a few times. This chain links TRBV4-3 with TRBJ1-4; TRBD1 agrees at 9 bases. The CDR3 loop spans 15 amino acids. J was trimmed by 10 bases and V by 0 bases; bases with no gene match: 6. The germline V gene has CDR1 LGHNA and CDR2 YSLEER. The CDR3 protein is CASSQEGQGLGKLFF. The CDR3 DNA sequence: TGCGCCAGCAGCCAAGAAGGACAGGGGTTAGGAAAACTGTTTTTT.

This chain connects TRBV14 to TRBJ1-2, with 7 bases fitting TRBD1. Germline CDR1 and CDR2: SGHDN and FVKESK. After removal of 0 bases from V and 4 bases from J, the junction contained 2 bases not matched to a gene. This CDR3 region has 14 residues. DNA of the CDR3: TGTGCCAGCAGCCAAGAGACAGGGCTCTATGGCTACACCTTC. Residues: CASSQETGLYGYTF.

The chain carries TRBV10-3 and TRBJ2-7; D is ambiguous. The CDR3 has 12 residues. Germline lookup yields CDR1 ENHRY and CDR2 SYGVKD. Trimming cost V 6 bases and J 6 bases, with 12 bases left between them. CDR3 amino acids: CAISFNTGEQYF. DNA for the CDR3: TGTGCCATCAGCTTTAATACCGGCGAGCAGTACTTC.

The chain combines TRBV12-5 with TRBJ1-2; D is ambiguous. V lost 2 bases and J lost 7, with 5 bases in between. From germline, CDR1 is LGHNT and CDR2 FRNRAP. The CDR3 is made up of 11 amino acids. The CDR3 region is CASGLPGGYTF. The CDR3 DNA follows: TGTGCTAGTGGTTTGCCAGGTGGCTACACCTTC.